This T cell receptor (beta chain) was sequenced for a study of cytomegalovirus exposure and HLA in healthy donors (dated by TCRdb to about 2017). Regarding the complete study: An earlier analysis of 550 to 700 of the donors reported roughly 270 Gb of sequence data and some 120 million unique TCR beta sequences from some 180 million T cells. HLA typing included class I and class II loci at four-digit resolution. In addition to the first cohort of approximately 670 subjects, a separate validation cohort of 120 different subjects was used. Around 300 gigabases of sequencing data and roughly 90 million unique TCR sequences were included in an early release covering about 700 HLA-typed donors. A handful of DR-DQ haplotypes were handled as single units for association and clustering because linkage in the cohort was strong. The number of donors typed differed by locus, with roughly 629-640 for A, B, C, DRB1 and DQB1, 522 for DQA1, approximately 580 for DPA1, and some 440 for DPB1. On average, about 240,000 unique TCR beta nucleotide sequences were sequenced per donor among 398 genotyped donors of the cohort, with roughly 18% of those sequences being non-productive. The genetic ancestry cluster associated with self-reported Caucasian donors included 65% to 90% of the 398 genotyped donors. The later analysis used no new phenotypic data to find candidate immune exposures, relying instead on TCR beta sequences and their occurrence across donors. Using immunosequencing, the study profiled T cell repertoires from 500 to 800 subjects and related those repertoires to cytomegalovirus serostatus. The study was designed to test whether signatures of past pathogen exposure could be identified by cataloging public T cell receptors. Every repertoire in the discovery cohort had been generated on one and the same sequencing platform. To decide whether each TCR beta V gene segment behaved as functional or pseudogenic, an earlier analysis of fewer than 750 of the donors relied on high-throughput TCR beta sequencing. High-throughput TCR immunosequencing, statistical association of individual TCRs with disease status, and machine learning were combined to predict cytomegalovirus infection status. Alongside the repertoire data, information on donor age, sex, ethnicity and CMV serostatus was compiled. A later genetic analysis used genome-wide SNP genotypes for about 65% of the 666 donors, treating that subset as a discovery cohort. A later analysis re-analyzed previously published TCR beta repertoires from approximately 700 donors and added high-resolution HLA genotyping to study TCR occurrence patterns.

The cohort was made up of 650 to 700 healthy bone marrow donors. At the time of sampling, all cohort members were nominally healthy, though unrecorded immune exposures were likely present. The donor tested CMV seronegative, placing the donor among the 350 to 400 seronegative members of the cohort. Each donor provided a peripheral blood sample, and peripheral blood mononuclear cells were used for TCR beta sequencing. The Qiagen DNeasy Blood Extraction Kit was used to extract genomic DNA from the blood cell samples. The library was generated by the immunoSEQ multiplex PCR assay. A mixture of 60 forward primers for TCR Vbeta segments and 13 reverse primers for TCR Jbeta segments was used in the multiplex PCR. The CDR3 region of rearranged TCR beta genes was amplified from genomic DNA by a multiplex PCR assay. The amplified TCR beta libraries were sequenced on the Illumina HiSeq System as 87-base-pair reads. In the source study's methods: Across the 666 repertoires, a later analysis counted 75 million to 90 million unique TCR beta chains, roughly 11 million of which were shared by at least two donors. To remove PCR and sequencing errors, raw reads were error-corrected and collapsed into unique sequences using a nearest-neighbor algorithm that merged closely related sequences. V, D and J gene segments were assigned by aligning CDR3 sequences to IMGT reference sequences. For a sequence to be retained, at least a six-nucleotide match to both a V gene segment and a J gene segment was required. A rearrangement counted as productive if the CDR3 had no stop codons and remained in frame with V and J, and every other rearrangement counted as non-productive. CDR3 was defined according to IMGT convention as the region running from the second conserved V-encoded cysteine to the conserved J-encoded phenylalanine. Sequences without an unambiguous match to a single V gene segment were excluded from the earlier analysis of several hundred of the donors. An earlier analysis of fewer than 750 of the donors called V segments functional above 56.7% productive rearrangements and segregating when the between-donor standard deviation exceeded 5%. A statistical classification framework was developed to diagnose cytomegalovirus status using the catalog of TCR beta chain sequences. A later analysis assigned V and J genes by comparing TCR nucleotide sequences with IMGT/GENE-DB human TR gene sequences. A later analysis assigned CDR3 sequences and most-parsimonious VDJ recombination scenarios with the TCRdist pipeline. In a later analysis, every TCR beta chain was defined by the combination of its CDR3 amino acid sequence and its V-gene family, and reads without a unique V-gene family were dropped. As a way to deal with suspected cross-contamination and a sequencing artifact, a later analysis dropped under 600 nucleotide sequences that were highly shared and had low generation probability. In a later analysis, a clonal expansion index was calculated for each public chain from normalized within-repertoire ranks of inferred template counts. In a later analysis, generation probabilities were computed using a VDJ recombination model fitted to out-of-frame rearrangements, and the results were checked against IGoR. A later analysis scored TCR-TCR, TCR-HLA and TCR-CMV co-occurrence with hypergeometric tests, applying a repertoire-size bias correction to TCR pairs. In a later analysis, false discovery rates were estimated by permuting HLA or CMV assignments 20 times. In a later analysis, co-occurring TCRs were grouped with DBSCAN, and TCRdist sequence similarity was added when clustering was performed within HLA-allele-positive subsets. For co-occurrence clustering, repertoires with fewer than 30,000 or more than 120,000 public chains were excluded, along with roughly 5 repertoires with anomalous nucleotide sharing. In TCRdb, the immuneACCESS table is reduced to in-frame sequences with V and J assigned. These tables do not hold every clone; where another copy was compared, an unresolved V gene accounts for under half, and the others remain unexplained. V and J calls and clone size are as listed in that table; D and trimming were resolved from the DNA. Here the sample has about 160,000 clones; 84% occur a single time. Together, the top ten hold more than 1.5% of the sample.

A note on this clone: No antigen is known for it. No base quality information exists; no much larger clone differs at one position.

The research as a whole found: Several of the top co-occurrence clusters appeared to be linked to parvovirus B19, influenza, CMV and Epstein-Barr virus, according to a later analysis. In a later analysis, HLA-associated TCR beta chains showed more clonal expansion and lower generation probabilities than non-associated chains that were equally common. The study gave a list of 150 to 200 TCR beta chains associated with cytomegalovirus. In a later genetic analysis, a missense DCLRE1C variant was associated with V-gene and J-gene trimming of TCR beta chains, and the association was replicated in an independent cohort. Strong co-occurrence of HLA alleles, especially DR and DQ, made assigning TCR associations to individual alleles difficult. Only TCR beta chains were sequenced in this cohort, and the absence of alpha or paired-chain data limited detectable features. The sequencing pipeline was judged likely to have produced a cluster of highly shared sequence variants as a technical artifact. A few of the identified cytomegalovirus-associated TCR beta chains were confirmed in vitro to be specific for cytomegalovirus antigens. Roughly uniform sequencing depth across donors was assumed in presence/absence analyses, although this assumption may not hold. Correlated functional status among segregating V segments might be attributable to linkage disequilibrium, but an unknown experimental factor could not be ruled out. Because some donors lacked HLA typing at each locus, the association tests relied only on the typed subset. In a later analysis, most CMV-associated TCR beta chains were found to appear HLA-restricted, with HLA associations seemingly driven largely by CMV exposure. Some IMGT-functional V segments, including TRBV6-2 and TRBV6-3, could not be told apart with the 87-base-pair reads, so those segments were excluded. A later genetic analysis reported fewer N-insertions in productive TCRs among donors in an Asian-associated ancestry cluster than the roughly 690-donor mean. In an earlier analysis of about 600 of the donors, most TCR beta V segments appeared in productive rearrangements about 90% or about 30% of the time, broadly matching IMGT annotations. According to a later analysis, TCR association rates differed among HLA loci, with DRB1 alleles showing the most associated TCRs and HLA-C alleles showing the fewest. Because counts were too low, roughly 17 rarely observed V segments, including chromosome 9 orphons, were left out of the earlier analysis of about 620 of the donors. Immune exposure information for the cohort was limited to CMV serostatus. Across donors, most TCR sequences were observed very rarely, whereas some public TCRs were present in many individuals. A further reported finding was that TCR beta sequences accurately predicted the HLA-A and HLA-B alleles for most subjects in the first cohort. Cytomegalovirus status was reported to be diagnosed by the classifier with high specificity and sensitivity in both the original and validation cohorts. According to the authors, the approach could potentially be generalized to other disease states and immunological phenotypes. At a false discovery rate of 0.05, a later analysis linked about 16,000 TCR beta sequences to specific HLA alleles.

The junction shows trimming of 3 bases on V and 11 bases on J, plus 18 bases between the germline ends. In the germline V gene, CDR1 corresponds to SGHRS and CDR2 to YFSETQ. The CDR3 contains 14 residues, cysteine and phenylalanine counted. Only the CDR3 portion is preserved as DNA: 42 bases, with reading frame beginning at the first base. Sequenced input: PBMCs. The receptor's source is a man younger than 35 in good health and CMV-seronegative. The chain joins TRBV5-1 to TRBJ2-1; TRBD2 is possibly the D segment (6 matching bases). The sequence in DNA is TGCGCCAGCAGCTATGGCGGAGGGCTATCCCAGCAGTTCTTC. Translated, this is CASSYGGGLSQQFF.